These T cell receptor beta chains were read from a single sample in a study of T cell repertoires in cytomegalovirus infection. These TCRs' antigens remain unknown. TCRdb called the reads again in MiXCR, with one record for every CDR3 protein. The sample records approximately 1,000,000 distinct CDR3 sequences, around a third being singletons. This sample comprised cultured CD8+ T cells from PBMCs, obtained from culture after CMV antigen stimulation. Receptors were obtained from a human donor in good health (CMV status not recorded). Some clones in this sample may be carry-over from other donors' samples. CDR3s include the opening cysteine and the closing phenylalanine or tryptophan. The D gene is left open where the match is weak. Size values are once, few and many counts, or a class for expanded clones, and some rows have none.

clone_size	cdr3_length	v_call	j_call	d_call	cdr3_aa	cdr3_nt
NA	15	TRBV27	TRBJ2-3	NA	CASSLSQGQTDTQYF	TGTGCCAGCAGTTTATCCCAGGGGCAGACAGATACGCAGTATTTT
many	15	TRBV12-3/TRBV12-4	TRBJ2-2	NA	CASSLAGMGTGELFF	TGTGCCAGCAGTTTGGCAGGGATGGGAACCGGGGAGCTGTTTTTT
NA	18	TRBV7-9	TRBJ1-4	TRBD1	CASSLGPPTGGGDEKLFF	TGTGCCAGCAGCTTAGGCCCCCCCACAGGGGGCGGGGATGAAAAACTGTTTTTT
NA	13	TRBV15	TRBJ1-4	NA	CATSRDRREKLFF	TGTGCCACCAGCAGAGATCGGCGTGAAAAACTGTTTTTT
few	14	TRBV7-9	TRBJ2-6	NA	CASYPGAGANVLTF	TGTGCCAGTTACCCGGGAGCTGGGGCCAACGTCCTGACTTTC
NA	16	TRBV7-9	TRBJ2-1	TRBD2	CASSLEKAGLGNEQFF	TGTGCCAGCAGCTTAGAAAAAGCGGGGCTAGGGAATGAGCAGTTCTTC
many	16	TRBV11-2	TRBJ1-6	NA	CASSPGRSSYNSPLHF	TGTGCCAGCAGCCCAGGAAGAAGCTCCTATAATTCACCCCTCCACTTT
few	16	TRBV11-2	TRBJ2-2	TRBD1	CASSYQYTGATGELFF	TGTGCCAGCAGTTACCAGTACACAGGGGCGACCGGGGAGCTGTTTTTT
few	17	TRBV6-6	TRBJ2-5	TRBD2	CASSYSARGASKETQYF	TGTGCCAGCAGTTACTCGGCGCGGGGGGCCTCCAAAGAGACCCAGTACTTC
NA	15	TRBV7-9	TRBJ1-1	NA	CASSLGAGSMEEAFF	TGTGCCAGCAGCTTAGGTGCAGGGAGTATGGAGGAAGCTTTCTTT
many	16	TRBV28	TRBJ1-5	NA	CASSPRTVYSNQPQHF	TGTGCCAGCAGTCCCAGGACGGTTTATAGCAATCAGCCCCAGCATTTT
NA	15	TRBV3-1	TRBJ2-5	TRBD2	CASSQLLAGEETQYF	TGTGCCAGCAGCCAATTACTAGCGGGGGAAGAGACCCAGTACTTC
NA	13	TRBV19	TRBJ1-1	NA	CASPGRGNTEAYF	TGTGCCAGCCCAGGAAGGGGAAACACTGAAGCTTACTTT
once	14	TRBV6-6	TRBJ1-1	TRBD1	CASSRLRGHTEAFF	TGTGCCAGCAGCCGCCTCAGGGGGCACACTGAAGCTTTCTTT
few	15	TRBV11-2	TRBJ2-3	TRBD2	CASTPGRGSTDTQYF	TGTGCCAGCACCCCGGGGCGGGGGAGCACAGATACGCAGTATTTT
few	21	TRBV28	TRBJ2-3	NA	CASSLISQVGPRRFFTDTQYF	TGTGCCAGCAGTTTAATAAGCCAGGTCGGGCCCAGACGGTTTTTCACAGATACGCAGTATTTT